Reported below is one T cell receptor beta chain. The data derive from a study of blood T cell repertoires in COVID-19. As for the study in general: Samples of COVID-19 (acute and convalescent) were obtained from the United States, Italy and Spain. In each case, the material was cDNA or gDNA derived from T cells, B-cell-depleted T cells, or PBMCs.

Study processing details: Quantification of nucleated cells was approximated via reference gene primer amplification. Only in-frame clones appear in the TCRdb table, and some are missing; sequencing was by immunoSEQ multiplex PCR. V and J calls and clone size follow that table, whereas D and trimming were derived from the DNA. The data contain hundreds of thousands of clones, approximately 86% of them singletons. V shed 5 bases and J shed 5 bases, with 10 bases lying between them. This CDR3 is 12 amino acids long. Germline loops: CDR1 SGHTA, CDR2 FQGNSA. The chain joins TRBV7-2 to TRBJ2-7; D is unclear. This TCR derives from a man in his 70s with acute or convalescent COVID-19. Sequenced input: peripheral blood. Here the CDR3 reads CASSPRSHEQYF. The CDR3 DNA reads TGTGCCAGCAGCCCCCGGTCCCACGAGCAGTACTTC.